The 19 T cell receptor beta chains given below trace back to one sample, sequenced in a study of T cells in localized non-small cell lung cancer. Sequenced by immunoSEQ multiplex PCR; TCRdb stores in-frame clones only, minus some. Here the sample spans roughly 70,000 clones, 80% to 90% being singletons. The source was peripheral blood, collected before any cancer treatment. These receptors came from an older male donor with stage III squamous cell lung carcinoma.

The CDR3, as DNA: TGTGCCAGCAGTGAAACCCCCCGCCGGGTACTAGCCAAAAACATTCAGTACTTC. It codes for CASSETPRRVLAKNIQYF. This rearrangement joins TRBV6-1 to TRBJ2-4; D not certain. Germline V gene sequence: CDR1 MNHNS, CDR2 SASEGT. The V gene lost 2 bases and the J gene lost 0 bases, with 17 bases spanning the gap. The CDR3 is 18 amino acids.

The rearrangement uses TRBV4-1 and TRBJ1-6; perhaps TRBD1 as D (5 bases). Per the germline V gene, CDR1 is MGHRA and CDR2 is YSYEKL. V was trimmed by 0 bases and J by 10 bases, leaving 13 bases between them. This CDR3 comprises 15 residues. The DNA for the CDR3 is TGCGCCAGCAGCCAAGAAGTCACGGGACTGTCACCCCTCCACTTT. Its translation: CASSQEVTGLSPLHF.

The chain uses TRBV7-2 and TRBJ1-4, with D perhaps matching TRBD1 (6 bases). The CDR3 has 13 amino acids. The ends were cut back, 0 bases at V and 12 bases at J, with 11 bases in the middle. Germline V gives CDR1 SGHTA, CDR2 FQGNSA. This CDR3 is CASSLAGGGELFF. CDR3 DNA sequence: TGTGCCAGCAGCTTAGCAGGAGGGGGAGAACTGTTTTTT.

The V call is TRBV4-2, the J call TRBJ1-5; D is undetermined. The germline V gene has CDR1 LGHNA and CDR2 YNFKEQ. The length of the CDR3 is 13 residues. Trimming stripped 0 bases from V and 6 bases from J, with 6 bases between. The CDR3 nucleotides read TGTGCCAGCAGCCAAGATCGGGGTCAGCCCCAGCATTTT. Protein: CASSQDRGQPQHF.

This clone was seen a single time. The chain has TRBV29-1 and TRBJ2-3; D uncertain. Trimming left V 3 bases short and J 1 base short, with 14 bases between. CDR1 is SQVTM and CDR2 is ANQGSEA in the germline V gene. The CDR3 runs to 15 residues. CDR3 DNA: TGCAGCGTTGATTCGGTCACTATAGGCACAGATACGCAGTATTTT. This encodes CSVDSVTIGTDTQYF.

This clone was seen just once. The chain has TRBV10-1 and TRBJ2-2; possible D gene TRBD2, 6 bases. CDR1 and CDR2 from the germline V gene are WNHNN and SYGVQD (reference sequence). The CDR3 is made up of 14 amino acids. Trimming left V 3 bases short and J 4 bases short, with 9 bases between. The CDR3 DNA sequence: TGCGCCAGCAGTGAAAGGGAGGCCACCGGGGAGCTGTTTTTT. Protein: CASSEREATGELFF.

The chain couples TRBV15 to TRBJ2-7; D ambiguous. V lost 1 base to trimming and J lost 0 bases, with 7 bases between them. The germline V gene has CDR1 LNHNV and CDR2 YYDKDF (reference sequence). The CDR3 contains 14 residues. CDR3 sequence: CATSRAGRSYEQYF. CDR3 nucleotides: TGTGCCACCAGCAGAGCAGGACGCTCCTACGAGCAGTACTTC. The complete variable domain, with remaining parts taken from reference TRBV15 and TRBJ2-7, reads DAMVIQNPRYQVTQFGKPVTLSCSQTLNHNVMYWYQQKSSQAPKLLFHYYDKDFNNEADTPDNFQSRRPNTSFCFLDIRSPGLGDTAMYLCATSRAGRSYEQYFGPGTRLTVT.

The CDR3 sequence is CASRRTGVRTEAFF. The CDR3 DNA reads TGTGCCAGCCGACGCACAGGGGTTCGCACTGAAGCTTTCTTT. This sequence joins TRBV7-2 and TRBJ1-1; TRBD1 agrees at 7 bases. V lost 8 bases and J lost 4; bases outside the gene matches: 10. The CDR3 has 14 residues. Germline V gene sequence: CDR1 SGHTA, CDR2 FQGNSA.

The genes are TRBV6-1 and TRBJ2-2, with 7 bases that match TRBD2. Germline V gives CDR1 MNHNS, CDR2 SASEGT. J lost 0 bases, V lost 1 base, and 8 bases had no gene match. The CDR3 consists of 18 residues. The CDR3 DNA sequence: TGTGCCAGCAGTGAAGGGCTAGCGGCTTTCGCGAACACCGGGGAGCTGTTTTTT. Its protein is CASSEGLAAFANTGELFF.

This clone was counted between two and nine times. The chain carries TRBV9 and TRBJ1-4; D might be TRBD1 (5 bases). The CDR3 has 14 amino acids. The V gene lost 6 bases and the J gene lost 11 bases, with 20 bases spanning the gap. CDR1 SGDLS and CDR2 YYNGEE come from the germline V gene. CDR3 DNA sequence: TGTGCCAGCACCCCTTTAGTGTCTCGGGGGAAACTGTTTTTT. As protein: CASTPLVSRGKLFF.

In nucleotides, the CDR3 is TGTGCCAGCAGCTTCGGGCTAGGACTAGCGGGGGGTTACAATGAGCAGTTCTTC. Its protein is CASSFGLGLAGGYNEQFF. The chain uses TRBV11-2 and TRBJ2-1, with 14 bases lining up with TRBD2. This CDR3 is built from 18 residues. V was pared by 3 bases and J by 4 bases, with 8 bases of the junction left unmatched. The germline V gene encodes CDR1 SGHAT and CDR2 FQNNGV. Filled out from reference TRBV11-2 and TRBJ2-1, the complete variable domain reads EAGVAQSPRYKIIEKRQSVAFWCNPISGHATLYWYQQILGQGPKLLIQFQNNGVVDDSQLPKDRFSAERLKGVDSTLKIQPAKLEDSAVYLCASSFGLGLAGGYNEQFFGPGTRLTVL.

This clone is a singleton in its sample. The rearrangement links TRBV4-2 to TRBJ2-7, with D tentatively TRBD2 (5 bases). The CDR3 is made up of 12 amino acids. Germline values: CDR1 LGHNA, CDR2 YNFKEQ. Between the trimmed V and J ends, which lost 0 bases and 7 bases, there was a span of 7 bases. The CDR3 loop reads CASSQDEGEQYF. The CDR3 DNA follows: TGTGCCAGCAGCCAAGACGAGGGTGAGCAGTACTTC.

This sequence joins TRBV7-2 and TRBJ1-6; the D is unclear. There are 14 residues in the CDR3. Germline V gene lookup returns CDR1 SGHTA and CDR2 FQGNSA. With 1 base removed from V and 7 bases from J, the gap between germline ends came to 8 bases. This CDR3 is CASSLEGRNSPLHF. CDR3 sequence (DNA): TGTGCCAGCAGCTTAGAGGGTAGGAATTCACCCCTCCACTTT.

This sequence joins TRBV5-1 and TRBJ1-2, with D unclear. CDR3 length: 15 amino acids. CDR1 is SGHRS, CDR2 YFSETQ, per germline. V dropped 4 bases and J dropped 5 bases, with 18 bases sitting between them. DNA of the CDR3: TGCGCCAGCAGCCTCCAGCCGGGCTCCGGGTATGGCTACACCTTC. It translates to CASSLQPGSGYGYTF.

The CDR3 sequence is CASSLAGIGNTIYF. In DNA, the CDR3 is TGCGCCAGCAGCTTGGCAGGGATCGGAAACACCATATATTTT. This chain connects TRBV5-1 to TRBJ1-3, with D possibly matching TRBD1 (5 bases). Trimming took 0 bases from V and 4 from J, leaving 8 bases between them. Germline V gives CDR1 SGHRS, CDR2 YFSETQ. The CDR3 spans 14 residues.

The chain is built from TRBV6-6 and TRBJ1-3; TRBD1 aligns across 12 bases. J gave up 4 bases and V 9 bases, and 7 bases lay outside the gene matches. The CDR3 has 15 residues. Germline CDR1 and CDR2: MNHNY and SVGAGI (reference sequence). CDR3 sequence: CASAGTGGGGNTIYF. The CDR3 coding sequence is TGTGCCAGTGCCGGGACAGGGGGCGGCGGAAACACCATATATTTT.

The chain uses TRBV5-1 and TRBJ2-7; D tentatively reads TRBD1 or TRBD2 (6 bases each). Trimming removed 2 bases at V and 5 bases at J, with 17 bases between. This CDR3 spans 15 amino acids. Germline CDR1 is SGHRS and CDR2 is YFSETQ. The CDR3 sequence is CASSFRVGGLNEQYF. DNA of the CDR3: TGCGCCAGCAGCTTCAGAGTTGGGGGGCTGAACGAGCAGTACTTC. Supplemented by reference TRBV5-1 and TRBJ2-7, the full variable domain reads KAGVTQTPRYLIKTRGQQVTLSCSPISGHRSVSWYQQTPGQGLQFLFEYFSETQRNKGNFPGRFSGRQFSNSRSEMNVSTLELGDSALYLCASSFRVGGLNEQYFGPGTRLTVT.

The rearrangement joins TRBV6-5 to TRBJ2-5, with a weak D call TRBD1 (6 bases). V was cut by 4 bases and J by 5 bases, with 8 bases left in between. Germline lookup yields CDR1 MNHEY and CDR2 SVGAGI. This CDR3 is built from 12 residues. The chain's CDR3 is CASSFTGETQYF. CDR3 coding DNA: TGTGCCAGCAGTTTTACAGGGGAGACCCAGTACTTC.

The chain recombines TRBV5-4 with TRBJ1-2; TRBD1 matches at 7 bases. The V segment lost 2 bases and the J segment 3 bases; nucleotides outside the gene matches: 4. CDR3 size: 14 residues. Germline CDR1 is SGHNT and CDR2 is YYREEE (reference sequence). CDR3 DNA sequence: TGTGCCAGCAGCTTCCCAGGGGGACACTATGGCTACACCTTC. Amino acids: CASSFPGGHYGYTF.